The 24 T cell receptor beta chains given below trace back to one sample, sequenced in a study of early T cells in non-severe SARS-CoV-2 infection. Each CDR3 protein gets one entry after TCRdb re-called the 5' RACE reads with MiXCR. The repertoire consists of tens of thousands of distinct CDR3 sequences, with roughly a tenth occurring once and the leading ten covering roughly 7.5%. The sample in question was whole blood, obtained at baseline. The receptor source for this set is an adult who was a healthcare worker with PCR-confirmed SARS-CoV-2 infection or an uninfected control (not recorded which).

This clonotype was picked up a small number of times. The rearrangement joins TRBV7-8 to TRBJ2-2, with D perhaps TRBD1 (5 bases). Per the germline V gene, CDR1 is SGHVS and CDR2 is FQNEAQ. CDR3 size: 14 residues. Deletions cut 5 bases from V and 4 bases from J, with 11 bases between. In DNA, the CDR3 is TGTGCCAGCAGCCGCAGGGTGGGCACCGGGGAGCTGTTTTTT. This translates into CASSRRVGTGELFF.

This clonotype occurred a few times. This chain uses TRBV11-3 with TRBJ2-3, with TRBD2 identical over 14 bases. J lost 6 bases, V lost 5 bases, and 7 bases had no gene match. CDR1 is SGHNT, CDR2 YENEEA, per germline. The CDR3 covers 16 residues. The CDR3 protein is CASSARTSGGMDTQYF. CDR3 coding DNA: TGTGCCAGCAGCGCCCGGACTAGCGGGGGGATGGATACGCAGTATTTT.

The genes are TRBV5-4 and TRBJ2-7; D is perhaps TRBD1 or TRBD2 (5 bases each). V lost 3 bases and J 2 bases, leaving 15 bases between the germline ends. The length of the CDR3 is 15 residues. Germline V gene data show CDR1 as SGHNT and CDR2 as YYREEE (reference sequence). Here the CDR3 DNA reads TGTGCCAGCAGCTCTGCTAATCGGGGACCCTACGAGCAGTACTTC. This encodes CASSSANRGPYEQYF.

This clonotype was recorded at least ten times. The V gene is TRBV30, the J gene TRBJ1-1, with 10 bases lining up with TRBD1. The CDR3 runs to 14 residues. Germline CDR1 and CDR2: GTSNPN and SVGIG (reference sequence). With V trimmed by 5 bases and J by 6 bases, 9 bases remained unmatched. The CDR3: CAWGTGTGDAEAFF. CDR3 nucleotide sequence: TGTGCCTGGGGGACCGGGACAGGGGATGCTGAAGCTTTCTTT.

Details on this clonotype: At one end the junction does not follow the germline gene, possibly because of a read error. The V and J genes are TRBV7-7 and TRBJ1-3, with D unresolved. This CDR3 comprises 14 residues. CDR1 and CDR2 from the germline V gene are SSHAT and FNYEAQ (reference sequence). The CDR3 sequence is CASRRIIRVGTIYF. CDR3 coding DNA: TGTGCTAGCAGGAGGATTATAAGGGTCGGCACCATATATTTT. Complete variable domain (other parts from reference TRBV7-7 and TRBJ1-3): GAGVSQSPRYKVTKRGQDVTLRCDPISSHATLYWYQQALGQGPEFLTYFNYEAQPDKSGLPSDRFSAERPEGSISTLTIQRTEQRDSAMYRCASRRIIRVGTIYFGEGSWLTVV.

The table lists this clonotype with many counts. The chain uses TRBV4-2 and TRBJ2-3; TRBD1 matches 8 bases. The V and J ends lost 0 bases and 5 bases, in that order; junction bases with no gene match: 7. The length of the CDR3 is 16 residues. CDR1 and CDR2 (germline): LGHNA, YNFKEQ. DNA for the CDR3: TGTGCCAGCAGCCAAGATCCGGACAGGGAGGTAGATACGCAGTATTTT. Its translation: CASSQDPDREVDTQYF.

This clonotype was observed a few times. The genes are TRBV5-5 and TRBJ1-4, with TRBD1 matching over 7 bases. V lost 4 bases and J lost 3; bases outside the gene matches: 6. This CDR3 has 15 residues. Germline V gene data show CDR1 as SGHKS and CDR2 as YYEKEE (reference sequence). CDR3 loop: CASSPTTGANEKLFF. CDR3 nucleotide sequence: TGTGCCAGCAGCCCGACCACAGGGGCTAATGAAAAACTGTTTTTT.

In its sample, this clonotype was seen many times. This chain joins TRBV29-1 and TRBJ1-2, with 10 positions matching TRBD1. The V gene's germline CDR1 is SQVTM and CDR2 ANQGSEA. Trimming at V came to 7 bases and at J to 6 bases, leaving 8 bases not matched to a gene. This CDR3 spans 13 amino acids. CDR3 loop: CSARQGARDGYTF. The CDR3 DNA follows: TGCAGCGCCCGACAGGGGGCAAGGGATGGCTACACCTTC. Together with reference TRBV29-1 and TRBJ1-2, the CDR3 gives the full variable domain: SAVISQKPSRDICQRGTSLTIQCQVDSQVTMMFWYRQQPGQSLTLIATANQGSEATYESGFVIDKFPISRPNLTFSTLTVSNMSPEDSSIYLCSARQGARDGYTFGSGTRLTVV.

In this sample, this clonotype turned up a few times. V usage is TRBV3-1 and J usage is TRBJ1-2, with 10 bases identical to TRBD1. CDR1 LGHDT and CDR2 YNNKEL come from the germline V gene (reference sequence). This CDR3 is built from 15 residues. The V segment lost 5 bases and the J segment 6 bases; nucleotides outside the gene matches: 9. The CDR3 DNA follows: TGTGCCAGCAGCTGGACGGGACAGGGGAGGGATGGCTACACCTTC. It codes for CASSWTGQGRDGYTF.

The chain uses TRBV7-2 and TRBJ2-3, with TRBD2 matching 11 bases. The junction had 8 bases not matched to a gene; V was cut back by 5 bases and J by 1 base. The CDR3 consists of 17 residues. Germline V lookup: CDR1 SGHTA, CDR2 FQGNSA. The CDR3 DNA reads as TGTGCCAGCAGCCCCCCGACTAGCGGGGCCCGCACAGATACGCAGTATTTT. This codes for CASSPPTSGARTDTQYF.

This clonotype was seen a handful of times. The chain has TRBV20-1 and TRBJ1-1, with D tentatively TRBD1 (5 bases). The V and J ends lost 0 bases and 2 bases respectively, with 10 bases between them. The CDR3 is made up of 14 amino acids. Per germline, CDR1 DFQATT and CDR2 SNEGSKA (reference sequence). For the CDR3, the DNA is TGCAGTGCTAGAGACCTAGGGACCAACACTGAAGCTTTCTTT. This sequence encodes CSARDLGTNTEAFF.

The chain carries TRBV5-4 and TRBJ2-7; 7 nucleotides align to TRBD2. The V gene's germline CDR1 is SGHNT and CDR2 YYREEE (reference sequence). The CDR3 covers 16 residues. The junction had 10 bases not matched to a gene; V was cut back by 2 bases and J by 2 bases. CDR3 amino acids: CASSFGVVRGAYEQYF. Here the CDR3 DNA reads TGTGCCAGCAGCTTTGGTGTTGTTCGGGGGGCCTACGAGCAGTACTTC.

This clonotype was seen ten or more times. This rearrangement joins TRBV10-3 to TRBJ1-1; the match to TRBD1 covers 9 bases. The trim removed 0 bases at V and 0 bases at J, leaving 5 bases unmatched. Germline V lookup: CDR1 ENHRY, CDR2 SYGVKD. The CDR3 contains 17 residues. CDR3 coding DNA: TGTGCCATCAGTGAGTCCCTAGGACAGGGGATGAACACTGAAGCTTTCTTT. Its protein is CAISESLGQGMNTEAFF.

This clonotype was seen at least ten times. The chain has TRBV5-1 and TRBJ1-4; 7 bases map to TRBD1. The germline CDR1 and CDR2 sequences are SGHRS and YFSETQ. V lost 1 base and J lost 2; bases outside the gene matches: 2. The CDR3 has 15 residues. Here the CDR3 reads CASSLPTGTNEKLFF. CDR3 in DNA: TGCGCCAGCAGCTTGCCGACAGGGACTAATGAAAAACTGTTTTTT.

This clonotype was recorded at least ten times. The chain carries TRBV11-3 and TRBJ2-3; D possibly corresponds to TRBD2 (5 bases). Germline-derived CDR1 and CDR2 are SGHNT and YENEEA. Trimming took off 6 bases at V and 0 bases at J, with 10 bases between the two ends. This CDR3 comprises 14 residues. CDR3 amino acids: CASSWTLSTDTQYF. The CDR3 coding sequence is TGTGCCAGCAGTTGGACTCTCAGCACAGATACGCAGTATTTT.

In this sample, this clonotype turned up a few times. V is TRBV7-2 and J is TRBJ1-2; 7 positions match TRBD1. The germline CDR1 and CDR2 sequences are SGHTA and FQGNSA. This CDR3 is built from 15 residues. Germline trimming cut 1 base from V and 4 bases from J; bases unmatched to any gene: 6. CDR3 DNA sequence: TGTGCCAGCAGCTTAGATAGCAGGGGGGGCTATGGCTACACCTTC. Translation gives CASSLDSRGGYGYTF.

The rearrangement uses TRBV12-3 or TRBV12-4 and TRBJ1-1; no clear D gene. The ends were cut back, 1 base at V and 1 base at J, with 7 bases in the middle. The length of the CDR3 is 14 residues. In nucleotides, the CDR3 is TGTGCCAGCAGTTTAGGGACGGAGAACACTGAAGCTTTCTTT. As protein: CASSLGTENTEAFF.

The chain recombines TRBV20-1 with TRBJ2-7; the match to TRBD1 covers 7 bases. J was trimmed by 0 bases and V by 3 bases; bases with no gene match: 2. Germline loops: CDR1 DFQATT, CDR2 SNEGSKA (reference sequence). The CDR3 is 13 residues long. The CDR3 region has the DNA TGCAGTGCTAGGGGGACAGTCTCCTACGAGCAGTACTTC. Translation: CSARGTVSYEQYF.

This clonotype was seen a few times. The gene calls are TRBV11-2 and TRBJ2-1; D may be TRBD2 (5 bases). This CDR3 region has 17 residues. Germline CDR1 reads SGHAT; CDR2 reads FQNNGV. Trimming removed 0 bases from V and 0 bases from J, with 12 bases in between. CDR3 loop: CASSLDPEGNSYNEQFF. The CDR3 DNA reads as TGTGCCAGCAGCTTAGATCCCGAGGGAAACTCCTACAATGAGCAGTTCTTC. Using reference TRBV11-2 and TRBJ2-1 for the parts outside the CDR3, the full variable domain is EAGVAQSPRYKIIEKRQSVAFWCNPISGHATLYWYQQILGQGPKLLIQFQNNGVVDDSQLPKDRFSAERLKGVDSTLKIQPAKLEDSAVYLCASSLDPEGNSYNEQFFGPGTRLTVL.

The genes are TRBV5-4 and TRBJ1-6, with a weak D call TRBD1 (5 bases). The CDR3 runs to 15 residues. Trimming removed 4 bases from V and 9 bases from J, with 17 bases in between. From germline, CDR1 is SGHNT and CDR2 YYREEE (reference sequence). CDR3 sequence: CASSLGTAGSSPLHF. The CDR3 DNA is TGTGCCAGCAGCCTAGGGACCGCGGGGTCTTCACCCCTCCACTTT.

This clonotype was counted many times. This chain uses TRBV29-1 with TRBJ2-1; maybe TRBD1 (6 bases). Germline lookup yields CDR1 SQVTM and CDR2 ANQGSEA. V shed 4 bases and J shed 2 bases, with 6 bases lying between them. The CDR3 runs to 12 residues. CDR3 protein: CSVAGAYNEQFF. In DNA, the CDR3 is TGCAGCGTTGCAGGGGCCTACAATGAGCAGTTCTTC.

On this clonotype: One end of the junction does not line up with germline, which may come from a read error. V gene TRBV20-1 combines with J gene TRBJ1-6; 12 bases line up with TRBD1. This CDR3 is built from 17 residues. Germline V gives CDR1 DFQATT, CDR2 SNEGSKA (reference sequence). DNA of the CDR3: TGCGGTGCTAGAGCCGGGACAGGGGGCCGAAATAATTCACCCCTCCACTTT. It codes for CGARAGTGGRNNSPLHF.

This clonotype was found a few times. The CDR3 loop reads CASSLNFRGDTEAFF. CDR3 DNA sequence: TGTGCCAGCAGCTTAAATTTCCGGGGGGACACTGAAGCTTTCTTT. This sequence joins TRBV5-4 and TRBJ1-1; D is possibly TRBD1 (5 bases). The CDR3 contains 15 residues. Germline V CDR1 and CDR2: SGHNT, YYREEE (reference sequence). Trimming pared 2 bases from V and 3 bases from J, leaving 14 bases between.

The chain uses TRBV6-6 and TRBJ2-7, with TRBD2 matching 11 bases. V lost 5 bases and J lost 0; bases outside the gene matches: 18. The CDR3 sequence is 20 residues long. The germline CDR1 and CDR2 sequences are MNHNY and SVGAGI (reference sequence). DNA for the CDR3: TGTGCCAGCAGTCGACCCCTGGGGCTAGCGGGGGGCACCTACTCCTACGAGCAGTACTTC. Amino acids: CASSRPLGLAGGTYSYEQYF.